Sequencing of this TCR beta chain was carried out in a study of long-term antiretroviral therapy in people with HIV. The immunoSEQ assay was v3.0, run at survey level. Method: immunoSEQ multiplex PCR; TCRdb's copy keeps in-frame clones and lacks some. This repertoire shows tens of thousands of clones, nearly 90% found once; its top ten account for about an eighth. Trimming left V 1 base short and J 5 bases short, with 3 bases between. Germline V CDR1 and CDR2: SEHNR, FQNEAQ (reference sequence). This CDR3 is 11 amino acids long. Study-level points and caveats: Spans of CDR3 length were tighter for HIV repertoires than for controls.

Turning to this clone: The antigen is unknown.

The chain is built from TRBV7-9 and TRBJ2-7; D remains unclear. This specimen consisted of unsorted PBMCs, obtained 1.1 years after starting antiretroviral therapy. The clonotype originates from a man aged 18 to 29 with HIV. In DNA, the CDR3 is TGTGCCAGCAGCTTAGAGGACGAGCAGTACTTC. It is translated as CASSLEDEQYF. The full variable domain, rest sourced from reference TRBV7-9 and TRBJ2-7, is DTGVSQNPRHKITKRGQNVTFRCDPISEHNRLYWYRQTLGQGPEFLTYFQNEAQLEKSRLLSDRFSAERPKGSFSTLEIQRTEQGDSAMYLCASSLEDEQYFGPGTRLTVT.